This entry lists 25 T cell receptor beta chains sequenced from one sample in a study of beta chain features in type 1 diabetes (dated by TCRdb to the late 2010s). Library construction relied on the immunoSEQ multiplex PCR assay. The High Capacity cDNA Reverse Transcription Kit was used to reverse transcribe all of the isolated RNA, meaning that expressed TCRB transcripts were what got sequenced. TCRdb stores this immuneACCESS table with in-frame sequences only. Part of the clones is absent; in the studies checked, under half of the shortfall reflects unresolved V genes, and no reason is known for the rest. The sample contains more than 120,000 clones, 10% of them found a single time. Under 1.5% of the sample goes to the ten largest clones. The sample was naive CD4+ T cells from blood. Sample cell subset or site, as interpreted from the label and publication: true naive CD4+ T cells. The receptors here all came from a man aged 18 to 29 in good health.

The chain is built from TRBV5-5 and TRBJ2-4; 12 bases align to TRBD1. V dropped 0 bases and J dropped 9; count of bases not matched to a gene: 7. The length of the CDR3 is 16 residues. The germline CDR1 and CDR2 sequences are SGHKS and YYEKEE (reference sequence). DNA for the CDR3: TGTGCCAGCAGCTTGGGGTGGGGACAGGGGGCATCCATTCAGTACTTC. Its protein product is CASSLGWGQGASIQYF.

This chain joins TRBV9 and TRBJ1-1; 9 bases line up with TRBD1. With V trimmed by 1 base and J by 0 bases, 4 bases remained unmatched. CDR3 length: 16 residues. CDR1 is SGDLS, CDR2 YYNGEE, per germline. CDR3 bases: TGTGCCAGCAGCGTACTGACAGGGGGGATGAACACTGAAGCTTTCTTT. This translates into CASSVLTGGMNTEAFF.

The chain joins TRBV19 to TRBJ1-2; 9 positions agree with TRBD1. The junction had 13 bases not matched to a gene; V was cut back by 5 bases and J by 6 bases. This CDR3 has 16 residues. The germline CDR1 and CDR2 sequences are LNHDA and SQIVND (reference sequence). The CDR3 DNA is TGTGCCAGTAGTCCTCGGACAGGGGCCGCAACTCATGGCTACACCTTC. This codes for CASSPRTGAATHGYTF.

This clone came up a few times. This chain links TRBV7-2 with TRBJ2-7, with a weak D call TRBD1 (7 bases). This CDR3 has 15 residues. Trimming left V 5 bases short and J 3 bases short, with 17 bases between. The V gene's germline CDR1 is SGHTA and CDR2 FQGNSA. CDR3 sequence: CASSPYPGGLYEQYF. The CDR3 region has the DNA TGTGCCAGCAGCCCCTACCCAGGGGGGCTCTACGAGCAGTACTTC.

This clone was seen many times. This chain's CDR3 is CASSVGPGMETQYF. CDR3 DNA: TGTGCCAGCAGCGTAGGCCCGGGGATGGAGACCCAGTACTTC. This rearrangement joins TRBV9 to TRBJ2-5, with D perhaps matching TRBD2 (5 bases). The CDR3 length is 14 residues. With 0 bases removed from V and 5 bases from J, the gap between germline ends came to 11 bases. Germline lookup yields CDR1 SGDLS and CDR2 YYNGEE.

The chain recombines TRBV27 with TRBJ2-3; TRBD1 aligns across 10 bases. The junction had 6 bases not matched to a gene; V was cut back by 9 bases and J by 6 bases. Germline CDR1 and CDR2: MNHEY and SMNVEV (reference sequence). The CDR3 has 13 amino acids. CDR3 in amino acids: CASSRTGGDTQYF. The CDR3 region has the DNA TGTGCCAGTAGTCGGACAGGGGGGGATACGCAGTATTTT.

This clone was detected only a few times. This chain uses TRBV9 with TRBJ2-1; no definite D call. The germline V and J ends were trimmed by 0 bases and 0 bases, with 10 bases remaining between them. The CDR3 loop spans 16 amino acids. Germline V gene data show CDR1 as SGDLS and CDR2 as YYNGEE. Here the CDR3 reads CASSVGRASSYNEQFF. The DNA of the CDR3 is TGTGCCAGCAGCGTAGGGCGCGCTAGCTCCTACAATGAGCAGTTCTTC.

This clone showed up many times. The chain links TRBV28 to TRBJ2-3, with unresolved D. Germline CDR1 is MDHEN and CDR2 is SYDVKM. V gave up 1 base and J gave up 5 bases, with 19 bases separating them. The CDR3 has 17 amino acids. The chain's CDR3 is CASSLYLRVLERDTQYF. CDR3 sequence (DNA): TGTGCCAGCAGTTTATACCTACGGGTGTTGGAACGAGATACGCAGTATTTT.

The chain combines TRBV7-2 with TRBJ2-7, with TRBD2 matching over 7 bases. Per germline, CDR1 SGHTA and CDR2 FQGNSA. The CDR3 runs 14 residues. The V and J ends lost 5 bases and 2 bases, in that order; junction bases with no gene match: 6. CDR3 nucleotides: TGTGCCAGCAGCCCGCCGGGGGGAACCTACGAGCAGTACTTC. Protein: CASSPPGGTYEQYF.

The chain couples TRBV19 to TRBJ2-1; weak D call: TRBD2 (6 bases). The CDR3 contains 15 residues. Germline values: CDR1 LNHDA, CDR2 SQIVND (reference sequence). Between the trimmed V and J ends, which lost 7 bases and 0 bases, there was a span of 13 bases. The CDR3, as DNA: TGTGCCAGTAACGGGGGAACCACCTCCTACAATGAGCAGTTCTTC. Its protein is CASNGGTTSYNEQFF.

This chain joins TRBV11-2 and TRBJ2-3; TRBD2 matches 11 bases. The CDR3 sequence is 19 residues long. With V trimmed by 0 bases and J by 5 bases, 13 bases remained unmatched. Germline V lookup: CDR1 SGHAT, CDR2 FQNNGV. CDR3 loop: CASSLESWSLAGGLDTQYF. CDR3 nucleotide sequence: TGTGCCAGCAGCTTAGAAAGTTGGAGCCTAGCGGGGGGCTTAGATACGCAGTATTTT.

The chain recombines TRBV5-1 with TRBJ2-2; D possibly corresponds to TRBD1 (5 bases). The V gene's germline CDR1 is SGHRS and CDR2 YFSETQ. V dropped 4 bases and J dropped 0 bases, with 13 bases sitting between them. The CDR3 extends over 16 amino acids. The CDR3 is CASSIDSNTNTGELFF. CDR3 nucleotides: TGCGCCAGCAGCATCGACAGTAACACGAACACCGGGGAGCTGTTTTTT.

V usage is TRBV4-3 and J usage is TRBJ2-2, with 10 bases lining up with TRBD2. The CDR3 length is 17 residues. The germline gives CDR1 LGHNA, CDR2 YSLEER. V trimming: 4 bases; J trimming: 2 bases; junction bases outside the gene matches: 7. The CDR3 loop is CASSLLAGRFNTGELFF. The CDR3 DNA sequence: TGCGCCAGCAGCCTACTAGCGGGGCGGTTTAACACCGGGGAGCTGTTTTTT.

This clone was counted between two and nine times. The V call is TRBV7-2, the J call TRBJ1-5; 10 nucleotides match TRBD1. V gave up 1 base and J gave up 5 bases; unmatched junction bases: 2. This CDR3 has 15 residues. CDR1 is SGHTA and CDR2 is FQGNSA in the germline V gene. The CDR3, as DNA: TGTGCCAGCAGCTTAGGACAGGGGGCCTATCAGCCCCAGCATTTT. Translating gives CASSLGQGAYQPQHF.

J is TRBJ1-2 and V is TRBV9; D may be TRBD1 (6 bases). Germline assignment: CDR1 SGDLS and CDR2 YYNGEE. V was clipped by 3 bases and J by 4 bases, with 13 bases between them. This CDR3 contains 14 residues. The CDR3 DNA is TGTGCCAGCAGCGGCGGACAGCCAGCCTATGGCTACACCTTC. Translation gives CASSGGQPAYGYTF.

There are many counts of this clone. The J gene is TRBJ2-7, the V gene TRBV10-3; D unclear. The CDR3 length is 13 residues. Per the germline V gene, CDR1 is ENHRY and CDR2 is SYGVKD. V dropped 1 base and J dropped 3 bases, with 7 bases sitting between them. The CDR3, as DNA: TGTGCCATCAGTGAGTATGACATCTACGAGCAGTACTTC. Amino acid sequence: CAISEYDIYEQYF.

This clone was detected only a few times. This sequence joins TRBV19 and TRBJ2-1; TRBD2 agrees at 10 bases. Unmatched junction bases numbered 14, after V lost 6 bases and J lost 0 bases. CDR3 length: 19 residues. CDR1 and CDR2 (germline): LNHDA, SQIVND (reference sequence). The CDR3 protein is CASRPQGLAAGSSYNEQFF. CDR3 sequence (DNA): TGTGCCAGTAGGCCCCAAGGACTAGCGGCGGGGAGCTCCTACAATGAGCAGTTCTTC.

The gene calls are TRBV7-7 and TRBJ2-5; 7 nucleotides agree with TRBD2. CDR1 SSHAT and CDR2 FNYEAQ come from the germline V gene (reference sequence). The CDR3 length is 14 residues. V dropped 5 bases and J dropped 3; count of bases not matched to a gene: 6. The CDR3 here is CASSATSLEETQYF. In DNA form, the CDR3 reads TGTGCCAGCAGCGCGACTAGCCTCGAAGAGACCCAGTACTTC.

This clone showed up just a few times. The gene calls are TRBV5-6 and TRBJ1-1, with D possibly being TRBD1 (6 bases). Trimming took 5 bases from V and 10 from J, leaving 15 bases between them. The CDR3 is 12 amino acids. The germline V gene encodes CDR1 SGHDT and CDR2 YYEEEE. The DNA of the CDR3 is TGTGCCAGCAGTTACAGGGAAACAGGAGCTTTCTTT. Protein sequence: CASSYRETGAFF.

This chain joins TRBV11-2 and TRBJ2-2, with 7 bases that match TRBD2. The CDR3 loop spans 15 amino acids. From germline, CDR1 is SGHAT and CDR2 FQNNGV. Trimming cost V 1 base and J 3 bases; bases outside gene matches: 2. The CDR3 DNA follows: TGTGCCAGCAGCTTAGGGGCGGGGGACACCGGGGAGCTGTTTTTT. Translating it yields CASSLGAGDTGELFF. The full variable domain, rest sourced from reference TRBV11-2 and TRBJ2-2, is EAGVAQSPRYKIIEKRQSVAFWCNPISGHATLYWYQQILGQGPKLLIQFQNNGVVDDSQLPKDRFSAERLKGVDSTLKIQPAKLEDSAVYLCASSLGAGDTGELFFGEGSRLTVL.

V is TRBV18 and J is TRBJ2-1; the match to TRBD2 covers 8 bases. V shed 6 bases and J 1 base; nucleotides not matched to a gene: 5. CDR1 and CDR2 from the germline V gene are KGHSH and LQKENI. This CDR3 has 15 amino acids. The CDR3, as DNA: TGTGCCAGCTCCCTCGGGGGGGGGTCCTACAATGAGCAGTTCTTC. Translated, it gives CASSLGGGSYNEQFF.

This sequence joins TRBV18 and TRBJ2-5; D is possibly TRBD2 (5 bases). The CDR3 is 15 amino acids. Deletions cut 6 bases from V and 2 bases from J, with 16 bases between. In germline, CDR1 is KGHSH, CDR2 LQKENI. The CDR3 DNA follows: TGTGCCAGCTCCAGGACGGACGGACTTCAAGAGACCCAGTACTTC. Its protein is CASSRTDGLQETQYF.

This clone was detected a few times. The gene calls are TRBV18 and TRBJ1-6; 8 bases are shared with TRBD1. CDR1 and CDR2 from the germline V gene are KGHSH and LQKENI. The CDR3 runs 16 residues. Germline trimming cut 3 bases from V and 4 bases from J; bases unmatched to any gene: 5. CDR3 nucleotide sequence: TGTGCCAGCTCACCCACGACAGGGGATTATAATTCACCCCTCCACTTT. Translation gives CASSPTTGDYNSPLHF.

As regards this clone: Compared with germline, one end of the junction differs, possibly owing to a read error. Other DNA sequences in this sample translate to the same CDR3. V is TRBV20-1 and J is TRBJ2-3; D perhaps matches TRBD2 (5 bases). This CDR3 has 11 amino acids. CDR1 and CDR2 from the germline V gene are DFQATT and SNEGSKA (reference sequence). Written as DNA, the CDR3 is TGCAGTGCTGCTCTAGCAGAGACGCAGTATTTT. Its translation is CSAALAETQYF.

This clone was seen a handful of times. The rearrangement links TRBV6-1 to TRBJ2-3; weak D call: TRBD1 (5 bases). V dropped 1 base and J dropped 2 bases, with 7 bases sitting between them. The CDR3 sequence is 14 residues long. Germline V gene sequence: CDR1 MNHNS, CDR2 SASEGT. CDR3 DNA: TGTGCCAGCAGTGAAGGGGGCAACACAGATACGCAGTATTTT. The encoded protein is CASSEGGNTDTQYF.